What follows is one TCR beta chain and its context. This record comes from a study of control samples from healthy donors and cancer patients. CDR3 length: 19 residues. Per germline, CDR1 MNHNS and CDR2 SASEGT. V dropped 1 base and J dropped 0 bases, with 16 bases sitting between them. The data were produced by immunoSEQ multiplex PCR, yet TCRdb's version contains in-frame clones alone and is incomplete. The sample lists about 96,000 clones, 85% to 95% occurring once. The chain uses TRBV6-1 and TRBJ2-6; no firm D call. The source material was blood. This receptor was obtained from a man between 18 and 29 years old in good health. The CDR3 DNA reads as TGTGCCAGCAGTGAAGGGTACAGCTATATCACCTCTGGGGCCAACGTCCTGACTTTC. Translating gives CASSEGYSYITSGANVLTF.